This TCR beta chain was recorded in a study of blood T cell repertoires in COVID-19. Study in general: Samples representing acute and convalescent COVID-19 were sourced from the United States, Italy and Spain.

Participants' own reports of clinical history determined their cohort assignment. This CDR3 is built from 11 residues. Trimming took 6 bases from V and 2 from J, leaving 4 bases between them. In germline, CDR1 is KGHSH, CDR2 LQKENI. In the original workflow: Reference gene primer amplification gave nucleated cell count estimates. Sequenced by immunoSEQ multiplex PCR; TCRdb stores in-frame clones only, minus some. The V and J calls and clone size are taken from that table; D and trimming were inferred from the DNA. The profile shows 350,000 to 550,000 clones, roughly nine tenths of them singletons. The chain has TRBV18 and TRBJ1-1; no clear D gene. The sequence was collected from a man under 40 who had recovered from COVID-19. The sequenced material came from PBMCs or T cells enriched from blood (not recorded which). CDR3 in amino acids: CASSLNTEAFF. CDR3 DNA sequence: TGTGCCAGCTCCCTTAACACTGAAGCTTTCTTT.